A single sample gave rise to the 8 T cell receptor beta chains below, sequenced in a study of T cells in Graves' hyperthyroidism and ophthalmopathy (dated by TCRdb to the late 2010s). Libraries were prepared through multiplex PCR. Sequencing took place on an Illumina HiSeq 2000. The TCR beta CDR3 regions were amplified from RNA transcripts. The first round of RT-PCR for the TCR CDR3 was performed with the HTBI primer set and the Qiagen OneStep RT-PCR kit. The public reads were reprocessed in TCRdb via fastp at Q25 and MiXCR, keeping in-frame beta chains. Rows are unified per CDR3 protein, each entry keeping the most common DNA and genes. This sample lists fewer than 850,000 distinct CDR3 sequences; 15% to 20% were detected once. The ten top clones hold about a sixth of the sample. Sequenced sample: blood. These receptors all come from a man in his fifties or sixties with Graves' hyperthyroidism.

The rearrangement joins TRBV3-1 to TRBJ1-6; no firm D call. CDR1 and CDR2 (germline): LGHDT, YNNKEL (reference sequence). This CDR3 comprises 14 residues. Trimming left V 4 bases short and J 8 bases short, with 12 bases between. The CDR3 DNA sequence: TGTGCCAGCAGCCCGGGAGGGTCTGATTCACCCCTCCACTTT. Residues: CASSPGGSDSPLHF.

In this sample, this clonotype turned up many times. This sequence joins TRBV11-2 and TRBJ2-5; TRBD2 matches 12 bases. V shed 6 bases and J 1 base; nucleotides not matched to a gene: 3. This CDR3 has 15 amino acids. The germline gives CDR1 SGHAT, CDR2 FQNNGV. In nucleotides, the CDR3 is TGTGCCAGCAGTCGGACTAGCGGGGCCCAAGAGACCCAGTACTTC. This translates into CASSRTSGAQETQYF.

This clonotype has ten or more counts. This rearrangement joins TRBV7-9 to TRBJ2-2; the match to TRBD2 covers 14 bases. The V gene's germline CDR1 is SEHNR and CDR2 FQNEAQ (reference sequence). The V segment lost 5 bases and the J segment 2 bases; nucleotides outside the gene matches: 7. The CDR3 totals 18 residues. CDR3 coding DNA: TGTGCCAGCAGCCGACGACTAGCGGGAGGGCCAAACACCGGGGAGCTGTTTTTT. Translation gives CASSRRLAGGPNTGELFF.

This clonotype was observed at least ten times. V is TRBV7-9 and J is TRBJ2-7; TRBD1 agrees at 7 bases. This CDR3 spans 12 amino acids. Germline values: CDR1 SEHNR, CDR2 FQNEAQ (reference sequence). J lost 5 bases, V lost 5 bases, and 3 bases had no gene match. The CDR3 nucleotides read TGTGCCAGCAGCCCCGACAGGGACGAGCAGTACTTC. Translated, it gives CASSPDRDEQYF.

This clonotype was seen many times. The chain has TRBV7-9 and TRBJ1-3, with D possibly matching TRBD1 (5 bases). There are 17 residues in the CDR3. The germline V gene encodes CDR1 SEHNR and CDR2 FQNEAQ (reference sequence). Trimming shortened V by 2 bases and J by 8 bases, and 22 bases separated the two germline ends. For the CDR3, the DNA is TGTGCCAGCAGCTTACAGCGGTCGCCAAGGGACCTTGACACCATATATTTT. Translation: CASSLQRSPRDLDTIYF.

The chain recombines TRBV7-9 with TRBJ1-2; D not resolved. Germline V gene sequence: CDR1 SEHNR, CDR2 FQNEAQ (reference sequence). Trimming took off 3 bases at V and 7 bases at J, with 12 bases between the two ends. The CDR3 runs 13 residues. CDR3 bases: TGTGCCAGCAGCTTCTCAACGCAGTTTGGCTACACCTTC. Residues: CASSFSTQFGYTF.

This clonotype was seen many times. The chain's CDR3 is CASSYGLVRVSSYEQYF. Here the CDR3 DNA reads TGTGCCAGCAGTTACGGGTTGGTGCGGGTAAGCTCCTACGAGCAGTACTTC. The V call is TRBV6-2 or TRBV6-3, the J call TRBJ2-7, with TRBD2 as a possible D gene (5 bases). Germline V gene data show CDR1 as MNHEY and CDR2 as SVGEGT. The V gene lost 2 bases and the J gene lost 0 bases, with 17 bases spanning the gap. The CDR3 runs to 17 residues.

The sample holds a few counts of this clonotype. The CDR3 sequence: CASSQGDRGVTDTQYF. Written as DNA, the CDR3 is TGTGCCAGCAGCCAAGGGGACAGGGGCGTCACAGATACGCAGTATTTT. The chain couples TRBV3-1 to TRBJ2-3; 10 nucleotides line up with TRBD1. Germline trimming cut 1 base from V and 2 bases from J; bases unmatched to any gene: 3. The CDR3 spans 16 residues. In germline, CDR1 is LGHDT, CDR2 YNNKEL (reference sequence).